The clone carrying this T cell receptor (beta chain) showed up many times. Its antigen is undetermined. Alongside a J-beta primer mix, a sample-barcoded 5' primer served in a second PCR lasting roughly 6 to 11 cycles. MiXCR was run by TCRdb on the 5' RACE reads, yielding one entry per CDR3 protein. The table shows under 1,000,000 distinct CDR3 sequences, with 36% occurring only once. The CDR3 covers 19 residues. Losses at the gene ends were 5 bases for V and 5 bases for J; bases not matched to a gene: 16. The data are from a study of blood T cells in healthy people across ages. Findings of the study overall: There was no known CMV status for donors, so expanded clonotype changes were possibly confounded.

The chain uses TRBV12-3 or TRBV12-4 and TRBJ2-3; 13 nucleotides match TRBD2. This sequence was found in a man between 18 and 35 years old in good health. The material sequenced was blood. CDR3 nucleotides: TGTGCCAGCAGTCCCCCGAGGGTGACTAGCGGGGGGACCGAAGATACGCAGTATTTT. Translation: CASSPPRVTSGGTEDTQYF.